These T cell receptor beta chains were read from a single sample in a study of T cell clonotyping in hematopoietic cell transplantation. Only in-frame clones appear in the TCRdb table, and some are missing; sequencing was by immunoSEQ multiplex PCR. The sample yields tens of thousands of clones, under 90% seen once. Sequencing used peripheral blood mononuclear cells, obtained before stem cell transplant. The receptors here all came from a man aged 60 to 69 with biphenotypic leukemia. Some clones in this sample may be carry-over from other donors' samples. Each CDR3 is given with its conserved first and last residue. The D gene is left open where the match is weak. The size entry is marked missing in some rows and otherwise reads once, few, many or a size class.

V	J	D	size	DNA	CDR3
TRBV5-6	TRBJ2-7	TRBD1	.	TGTGCCAGCAGCTTATACCGGGACAGGGCCCTAAGGCCCACCTACGAGCAGTACTTC	CASSLYRDRALRPTYEQYF
TRBV9	TRBJ2-5	TRBD1	.	TGTGCCAGCAGCTTTGGGACAGCCCAAGAGACCCAGTACTTC	CASSFGTAQETQYF
TRBV25-1	TRBJ2-1	TRBD1	.	TGTGCCAGCAGTGAGACAGGGGCCCCCTACAATGAGCAGTTCTTC	CASSETGAPYNEQFF
TRBV9	TRBJ2-1	TRBD1	.	TGTGCCAGCAGCCGACAGGGGACTTCATCCTACAATGAGCAGTTCTTC	CASSRQGTSSYNEQFF
TRBV28	TRBJ2-7	.	once	TGTGCCAGCAGTTTCCTAGACAGCCCCTACGAGCAGTACTTC	CASSFLDSPYEQYF
TRBV7-9	TRBJ2-2	.	.	TGTGCCAGCAGACGGACAGCCGACACCGGGGAGCTGTTTTTT	CASRRTADTGELFF
TRBV4-3	TRBJ2-1	.	.	TGCGCCAGCAGCCAAGATATTGGTAAGGATGAGCAGTTCTTC	CASSQDIGKDEQFF
TRBV7-9	TRBJ2-1	.	few	TGTGCCAGCAGCCGGGGGAATGAGCAGTTCTTC	CASSRGNEQFF
TRBV30	TRBJ1-3	.	.	TGTGCCTGGGGGGGCGGGTACGGAAACACCATATATTTT	CAWGGGYGNTIYF
TRBV30	TRBJ1-2	.	.	TGTGCCTGTACATGGGGTTCTAACTATGGCTACACCTTC	CACTWGSNYGYTF
TRBV7-6	TRBJ1-5	.	.	TGTGCCAGCAGCTTAGCGGCGGCTCAGCCCCAGCATTTT	CASSLAAAQPQHF
TRBV9	TRBJ1-4	.	.	TGTGCCAGCAGCGTACTTTCAACTAATGAAAAACTGTTTTTT	CASSVLSTNEKLFF
TRBV5-6	TRBJ2-7	.	.	TGTGCCAGCATCGGGACCGACGGTGATTACGAGCAGTACTTC	CASIGTDGDYEQYF
TRBV10-3	TRBJ2-1	TRBD2	.	TGTGCCATCAGTGACCCGCGGGGGGGACCCTACAATGAGCAGTTCTTC	CAISDPRGGPYNEQFF
TRBV4-2	TRBJ2-1	TRBD2	.	TGTGCCAGCAGCCGCCTGACTAGCGGCACAGGGCAGTTCTTC	CASSRLTSGTGQFF
TRBV30	TRBJ2-5	.	.	TGTGCCTGGAGTCGTCTTAAGCGGGTGGGAGAGACCCAGTACTTC	CAWSRLKRVGETQYF
TRBV27	TRBJ2-1	.	.	TGTGCCAGCTGTTGGACAGCCAGGAGGGCGGGATCCGTACTCAATGAGCAGTTCTTC	CASCWTARRAGSVLNEQFF
TRBV5-8	TRBJ2-3	.	.	TGTGCCAGCAGCGGAATTCCAGATTTT	CASSGIPDF
TRBV4-3	TRBJ1-5	.	.	TGCGCCAGCAGCCAAGGGACGGGGCCCAAGCCCCAGCATTTT	CASSQGTGPKPQHF
TRBV18	TRBJ1-2	.	.	TGTGCCAGCTCTCCGGACAGAAACTATGGCTACACCTTC	CASSPDRNYGYTF
TRBV9	TRBJ2-7	.	.	TGTGCCAGCAGCGTAGGGGGATCGGTCCTCTACGAGCAGTACTTC	CASSVGGSVLYEQYF
TRBV6-1	TRBJ2-7	TRBD1	once	TGTGCCAGCAGTGAAAGGGGGACAGGGGTCTACGAGCAGTACTTC	CASSERGTGVYEQYF
TRBV4-2	TRBJ1-5	TRBD1	.	TGTGCCAGCAGCCAAGTTCCAGGGACAGACGAAGATCAGCCCCAGCATTTT	CASSQVPGTDEDQPQHF
TRBV2	TRBJ1-5	.	once	TGTGCCAGCAGTGAGTTGATAAGGGGGATTCAGCCCCAGCATTTT	CASSELIRGIQPQHF
TRBV5-1	TRBJ2-5	TRBD1	.	TGCGCCAGCAGCCTCGGGACAGGGAGAGGAGAGACCCAGTACTTC	CASSLGTGRGETQYF
TRBV2	TRBJ2-2	.	.	TGTGCCAGCAGTGAAAACCGGGAGGAGCTGTTTTTT	CASSENREELFF
TRBV10-3	TRBJ2-7	.	.	TGTGCCATCAGTGAGTCTCTTATATCCCACGAGCAGTACTTC	CAISESLISHEQYF
TRBV7-9	TRBJ1-3	.	once	TGTGCCAGCAGCTTAGTGGGGCGGTCCACGAGCTCTGGAAACACCATATATTTT	CASSLVGRSTSSGNTIYF
TRBV7-9	TRBJ2-4	TRBD1	.	TGTGCCAGCAGCTTTGACAGGGGGAAAAACATTCAGTACTTC	CASSFDRGKNIQYF
TRBV28	TRBJ1-2	TRBD1	.	TGTGCCAGCAGTTCCCCCAGGGGGGGAGAGAAAGTTGCTAACACCTTC	CASSSPRGGEKVANTF
TRBV23-1	TRBJ1-1	.	.	TGCGCCAGCAGTCAATTGAGCAACACTGAAGCTTTCTTT	CASSQLSNTEAFF
TRBV11-1	TRBJ2-3	.	.	TGTGCCAGCAGCTTGCAGGGACTAGATACGCAGTATTTT	CASSLQGLDTQYF
TRBV2	TRBJ2-7	.	.	TGTGCCAGCAGTGCGGGCTACGAGCAGTACTTC	CASSAGYEQYF
TRBV6-5	TRBJ2-3	TRBD1	.	TGTGCCAGCAGTTCTACCGGGACAGGGGAATCTGCGCAGTATTTT	CASSSTGTGESAQYF
TRBV6-1	TRBJ1-2	.	once	TGTGCCAGCAGCGAAACAGGGATACTAGGCTACACCTTC	CASSETGILGYTF
TRBV19	TRBJ2-1	TRBD2	.	TGTGCCAGTAGTACCGGGACTAGCCCCTACTCCTACAATGAGCAGTTCTTC	CASSTGTSPYSYNEQFF
TRBV9	TRBJ2-1	.	.	TGTGCCAGCAGCACAGTTTACAATGAGCAGTTCTTC	CASSTVYNEQFF
TRBV5-6	TRBJ2-7	.	.	TGTGCCAGCAGCTTGGCTGGGACAACCTACGAGCAGTACTTC	CASSLAGTTYEQYF
TRBV19	TRBJ1-2	TRBD1	.	TGTGCCAGTAGTATGGGGACAGGTGATTTACTGAGAGATGGCTACACCTTC	CASSMGTGDLLRDGYTF
TRBV5-1	TRBJ2-1	.	.	TGCGCCAGCAGCTCTCAGGGCTCCTACAATGAGCAGTTCTTC	CASSSQGSYNEQFF
TRBV5-1	TRBJ1-2	.	once	TGCGCCAGCAGCCCCGGACAGTACTATGGCTACACCTTC	CASSPGQYYGYTF
TRBV6-1	TRBJ2-1	.	.	TGTGCCAGCAGTGAACGGGATACCTCGGAGCAGTTCTTC	CASSERDTSEQFF
TRBV2	TRBJ2-5	.	.	TGTGCCAGCAGTTTGGGGGGTCAGACCCAGTACTTC	CASSLGGQTQYF
TRBV30	TRBJ2-5	.	.	TGTGCCTGGAGCCTAGGGTGGGGAGAGACCCAGTACTTC	CAWSLGWGETQYF
TRBV6-1	TRBJ1-5	TRBD1	.	TGTGCCAGCAGTGAAATCTGGACAGGGCAGGTTGGCAATCAGCCCCAGCATTTT	CASSEIWTGQVGNQPQHF
TRBV13	TRBJ1-2	.	few	TGTGCCAGCAGCTTAGGGGCAGGGACGAGGGGCTACACCTTC	CASSLGAGTRGYTF
TRBV5-1	TRBJ1-2	TRBD1	medium-sized	TGCGCCAGCAGCTTGGAGGCCAGGGGGAATGGCTACACCTTC	CASSLEARGNGYTF